The 13 T cell receptor beta chains reported below all come from one sample, sequenced in a study of PD-1 blockade in classical Hodgkin lymphoma. Generated by immunoSEQ multiplex PCR, the TCRdb table keeps only in-frame clones and is missing some. The table has about 41,000 clones, 60% to 80% seen once; the top ten hold over 2%. Indicated time point: cycle 4 day 1 (C4D1), after more than five weeks of nivolumab. Relapse was seen in all patients after autologous stem cell transplantation, and brentuximab vedotin exposure was variable. The input for sequencing was peripheral blood mononuclear cells (PBMCs), taken before the fourth cycle of nivolumab. These receptor sequences come from a human donor with classical Hodgkin lymphoma.

This sequence joins TRBV7-6 and TRBJ2-3; D unresolved. The CDR3 totals 15 residues. Germline V gene sequence: CDR1 SGHVS, CDR2 FNYEAQ. Trimming shortened V by 2 bases and J by 1 base, and 10 bases separated the two germline ends. In DNA, the CDR3 is TGTGCCAGCAGCTTACTGCGATGGGGCACAGATACGCAGTATTTT. Its protein is CASSLLRWGTDTQYF.

The chain recombines TRBV20-1 with TRBJ2-5, with D unresolved. Germline V CDR1 and CDR2: DFQATT, SNEGSKA (reference sequence). The CDR3 extends over 11 amino acids. V was pared by 6 bases and J by 1 base, with 6 bases between. CDR3 sequence (DNA): TGCAGTGCACTGGCCCAAGAGACCCAGTACTTC. Translated: CSALAQETQYF.

The chain recombines TRBV5-1 with TRBJ2-7; D is perhaps TRBD1 (6 bases). The V gene lost 5 bases and the J gene lost 3 bases, with 15 bases spanning the gap. The CDR3 runs to 14 residues. Germline V gene lookup returns CDR1 SGHRS and CDR2 YFSETQ. The DNA of the CDR3 is TGCGCCAGCAGTGACATAAGAGGGGGCTACGAGCAGTACTTC. This sequence encodes CASSDIRGGYEQYF.

The chain uses TRBV30 and TRBJ1-2; D perhaps matches TRBD1 (6 bases). The CDR3 covers 13 residues. CDR1 and CDR2 from the germline V gene are GTSNPN and SVGIG (reference sequence). V was pared by 0 bases and J by 7 bases, with 12 bases between. The CDR3 sequence: CAWSVDSNAGYTF. The CDR3 DNA reads TGTGCCTGGAGTGTGGACAGTAACGCTGGCTACACCTTC. The variable domain in full, with the rest retrieved from reference TRBV30 and TRBJ1-2, is SQTIHQWPATLVQPVGSPLSLECTVEGTSNPNLYWYRQAAGRGLQLLFYSVGIGQISSEVPQNLSASRPQDRQFILSSKKLLLSDSGFYLCAWSVDSNAGYTFGSGTRLTVV.

This clone was seen just once. The J gene is TRBJ2-2, the V gene TRBV6-5; no clear D. The CDR3 runs 15 residues. The V gene's germline CDR1 is MNHEY and CDR2 SVGAGI. Trimming took off 3 bases at V and 2 bases at J, with 10 bases between the two ends. CDR3 sequence (DNA): TGTGCCAGCAGTTATTTCTCTGGTAACACCGGGGAGCTGTTTTTT. Translated, it gives CASSYFSGNTGELFF.

This clone has only a few counts. The rearrangement uses TRBV9 and TRBJ1-1; 8 bases are a match to TRBD1. Germline CDR1 is SGDLS and CDR2 is YYNGEE. The junction had 13 bases not matched to a gene; V was cut back by 4 bases and J by 11 bases. The CDR3 contains 14 residues. In DNA form, the CDR3 reads TGTGCCAGCAGCCCCCTACGGACAGGGTTCGAGGCTTTCTTT. Protein: CASSPLRTGFEAFF.

This clone is termed medium-sized. The chain links TRBV4-1 to TRBJ1-1; D is ambiguous. The length of the CDR3 is 14 residues. Trimming took off 4 bases at V and 1 base at J, with 10 bases between the two ends. In germline, CDR1 is MGHRA, CDR2 YSYEKL. Written as DNA, the CDR3 is TGCGCCAGCAGCCTGGGAGTGACGAACACTGAAGCTTTCTTT. It specifies CASSLGVTNTEAFF.

The chain couples TRBV27 to TRBJ1-6; D may be TRBD1 (5 bases). Deletions cut 4 bases from V and 9 bases from J, with 13 bases between. Germline V gives CDR1 MNHEY, CDR2 SMNVEV (reference sequence). The CDR3 totals 14 residues. The CDR3 DNA reads as TGTGCCAGCAGTTGGACAAGCGGGGGTTCACCCCTCCACTTT. Its protein product is CASSWTSGGSPLHF.

The V and J genes are TRBV29-1 and TRBJ1-1; no clear D gene. V lost 6 bases and J lost 4, with 15 bases in between. Germline CDR1 and CDR2: SQVTM and ANQGSEA. This CDR3 contains 13 residues. Here the CDR3 reads CSVVPNVGTEAFF. CDR3 in DNA: TGCAGCGTCGTACCTAATGTGGGCACTGAAGCTTTCTTT.

This chain joins TRBV27 and TRBJ2-1, with D possibly called TRBD1 or TRBD2 (6 bases each). Trimming stripped 2 bases from V and 8 bases from J, with 7 bases between. The germline V gene has CDR1 MNHEY and CDR2 SMNVEV (reference sequence). This CDR3 is 12 amino acids long. Here the CDR3 DNA reads TGTGCCAGCAGTTTAAGGGGGGATGAGCAGTTCTTC. Amino acids: CASSLRGDEQFF.

The chain recombines TRBV28 with TRBJ1-5, with D perhaps TRBD1 (5 bases). The CDR3 is 14 residues long. V was clipped by 5 bases and J by 11 bases, with 19 bases between them. Germline values: CDR1 MDHEN, CDR2 SYDVKM. CDR3 sequence (DNA): TGTGCCAGCAGTATACTGCAGGGAGTTGAGGCCCAGCATTTT. It encodes CASSILQGVEAQHF.

This clone was recorded only once. The chain uses TRBV4-2 and TRBJ2-7; 8 nucleotides match TRBD1. The CDR3 covers 14 residues. V lost 1 base and J lost 2; bases outside the gene matches: 1. The germline V gene has CDR1 LGHNA and CDR2 YNFKEQ. For the CDR3, the DNA is TGTGCCAGCAGCCAAGCAGGGGGCCCCTACGAGCAGTACTTC. Amino acid sequence: CASSQAGGPYEQYF.

V and J are TRBV6-5 and TRBJ1-6; D remains ambiguous. Germline CDR1 is MNHEY and CDR2 is SVGAGI. This CDR3 has 13 residues. Trimming took off 2 bases at V and 9 bases at J, with 8 bases between the two ends. The CDR3 nucleotides read TGTGCCAGCAGTTACGAGTCAGGTTCACCCCTCCACTTT. This translates into CASSYESGSPLHF.